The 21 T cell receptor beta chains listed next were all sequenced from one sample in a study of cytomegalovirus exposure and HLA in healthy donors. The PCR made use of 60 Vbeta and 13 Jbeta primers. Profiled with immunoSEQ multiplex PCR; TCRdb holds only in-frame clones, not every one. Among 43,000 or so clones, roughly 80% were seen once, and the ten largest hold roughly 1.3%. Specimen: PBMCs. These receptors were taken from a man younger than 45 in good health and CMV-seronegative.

The CDR3 is CASGGAVRSYEQYF. As DNA, the CDR3 is TGTGCCAGCGGGGGCGCGGTTCGCTCCTACGAGCAGTACTTC. The V gene is TRBV27, the J gene TRBJ2-5; possibly TRBD1 for D (6 bases). The DNA end is more similar to TRBJ2-7, so the J call may be wrong. Germline CDR1 reads MNHEY; CDR2 reads SMNVEV (reference sequence). The CDR3 contains 14 residues.

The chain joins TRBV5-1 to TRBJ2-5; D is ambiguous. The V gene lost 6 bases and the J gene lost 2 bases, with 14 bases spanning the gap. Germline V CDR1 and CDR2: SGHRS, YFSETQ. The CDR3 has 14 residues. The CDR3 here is CASKAWATQETQYF. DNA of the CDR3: TGCGCCAGCAAAGCTTGGGCCACTCAAGAGACCCAGTACTTC.

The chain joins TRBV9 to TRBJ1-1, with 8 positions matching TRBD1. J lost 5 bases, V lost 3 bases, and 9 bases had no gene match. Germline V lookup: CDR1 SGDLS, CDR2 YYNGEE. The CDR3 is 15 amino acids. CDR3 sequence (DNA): TGTGCCAGCAGCGCGTACAGGGGGGGAGGGACTGAAGCTTTCTTT. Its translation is CASSAYRGGGTEAFF.

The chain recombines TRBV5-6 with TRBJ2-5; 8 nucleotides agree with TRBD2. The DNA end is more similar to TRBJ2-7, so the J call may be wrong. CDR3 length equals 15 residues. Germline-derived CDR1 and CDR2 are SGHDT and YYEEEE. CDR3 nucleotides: TGTGCCAGCAGCTTCAGTGCGGGGGGAATCTACGAGCAGTACTTC. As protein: CASSFSAGGIYEQYF.

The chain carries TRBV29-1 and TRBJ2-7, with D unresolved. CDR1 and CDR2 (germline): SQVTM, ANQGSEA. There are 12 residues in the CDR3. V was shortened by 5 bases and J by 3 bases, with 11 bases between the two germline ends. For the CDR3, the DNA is TGCAGCGTTAGCACAGAGAACTACGAGCAGTACTTC. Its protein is CSVSTENYEQYF.

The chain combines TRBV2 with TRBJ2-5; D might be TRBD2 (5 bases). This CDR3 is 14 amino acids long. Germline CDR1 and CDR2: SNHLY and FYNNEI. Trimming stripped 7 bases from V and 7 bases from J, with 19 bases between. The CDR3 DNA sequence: TGTGCCAGCATCGGGTCAAGGGCCGCGGGGACCCAGTACTTC. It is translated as CASIGSRAAGTQYF. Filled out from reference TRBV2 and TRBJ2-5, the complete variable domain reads EPEVTQTPSHQVTQMGQEVILRCVPISNHLYFYWYRQILGQKVEFLVSFYNNEISEKSEIFDDQFSVERPDGSNFTLKIRSTKLEDSAMYFCASIGSRAAGTQYFGPGTRLLVL.

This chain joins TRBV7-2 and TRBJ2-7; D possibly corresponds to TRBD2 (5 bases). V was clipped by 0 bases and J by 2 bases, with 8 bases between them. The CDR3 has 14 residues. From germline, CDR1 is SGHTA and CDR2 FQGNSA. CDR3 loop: CASSLAGAAYEQYF. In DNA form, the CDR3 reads TGTGCCAGCAGCTTAGCGGGAGCGGCCTACGAGCAGTACTTC.

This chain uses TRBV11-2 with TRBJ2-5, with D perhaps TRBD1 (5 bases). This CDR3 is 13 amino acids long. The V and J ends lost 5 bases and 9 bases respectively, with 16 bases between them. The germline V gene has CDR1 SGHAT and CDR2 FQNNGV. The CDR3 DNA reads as TGTGCCAGCAGCCTCGGGCCCCAAGGGGCCCAGTACTTC. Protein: CASSLGPQGAQYF. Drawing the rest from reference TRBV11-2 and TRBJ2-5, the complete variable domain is EAGVAQSPRYKIIEKRQSVAFWCNPISGHATLYWYQQILGQGPKLLIQFQNNGVVDDSQLPKDRFSAERLKGVDSTLKIQPAKLEDSAVYLCASSLGPQGAQYFGPGTRLLVL.

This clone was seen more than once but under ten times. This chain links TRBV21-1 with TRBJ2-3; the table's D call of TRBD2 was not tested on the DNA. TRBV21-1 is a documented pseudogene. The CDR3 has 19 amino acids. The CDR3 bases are TGTGCCAGCAGCCCTCGCCCACTCCTAGCGGGAGGGCCGTTCCGTACGCAGTATTTT. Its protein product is CASSPRPLLAGGPFRTQYF.

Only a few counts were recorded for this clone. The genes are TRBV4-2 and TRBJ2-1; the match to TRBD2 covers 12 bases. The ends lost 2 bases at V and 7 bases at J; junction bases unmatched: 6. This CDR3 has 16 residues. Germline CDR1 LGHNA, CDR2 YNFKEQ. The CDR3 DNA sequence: TGTGCCAGCAGCCAAAAATCTAGCGGGAGGGAAAATGAGCAGTTCTTC. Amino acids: CASSQKSSGRENEQFF.

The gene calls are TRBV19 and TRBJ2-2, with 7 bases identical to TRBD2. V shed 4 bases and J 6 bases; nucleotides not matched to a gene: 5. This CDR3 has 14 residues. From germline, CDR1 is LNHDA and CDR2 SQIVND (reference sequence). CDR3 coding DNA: TGTGCCAGTAGTAGCGGGAGAGAACCCGGGGAGCTGTTTTTT. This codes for CASSSGREPGELFF.

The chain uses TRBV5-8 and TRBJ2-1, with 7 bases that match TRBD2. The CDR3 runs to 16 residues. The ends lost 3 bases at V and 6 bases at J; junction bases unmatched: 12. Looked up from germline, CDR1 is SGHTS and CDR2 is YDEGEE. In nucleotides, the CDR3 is TGTGCCAGCAGCTCGACTAGCTTTTACCCTCCCAATGAGCAGTTCTTC. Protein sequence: CASSSTSFYPPNEQFF.

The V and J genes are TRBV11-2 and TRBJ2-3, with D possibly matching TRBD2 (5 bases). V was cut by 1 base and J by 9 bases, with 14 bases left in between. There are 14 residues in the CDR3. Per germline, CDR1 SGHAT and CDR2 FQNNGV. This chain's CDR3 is CASSLAGGGDTQYF. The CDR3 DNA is TGTGCCAGCAGCTTAGCAGGAGGAGGAGACACGCAGTATTTT.

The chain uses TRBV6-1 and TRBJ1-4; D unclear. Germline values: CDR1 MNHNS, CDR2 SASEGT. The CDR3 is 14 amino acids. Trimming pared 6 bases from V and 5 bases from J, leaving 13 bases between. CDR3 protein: CASRRRGSNEKLFF. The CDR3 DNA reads TGTGCCAGCAGGCGACGGGGATCGAATGAAAAACTGTTTTTT.

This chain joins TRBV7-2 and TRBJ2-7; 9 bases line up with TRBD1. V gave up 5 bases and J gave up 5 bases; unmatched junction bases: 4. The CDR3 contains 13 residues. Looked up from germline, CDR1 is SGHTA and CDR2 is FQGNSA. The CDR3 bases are TGTGCCAGCAGCGGGACAGGGAGTAACGAGCAGTACTTC. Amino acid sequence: CASSGTGSNEQYF.

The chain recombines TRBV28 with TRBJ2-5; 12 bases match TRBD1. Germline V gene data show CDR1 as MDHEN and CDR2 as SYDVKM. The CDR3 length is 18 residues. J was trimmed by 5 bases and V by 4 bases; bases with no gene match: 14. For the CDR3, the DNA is TGTGCCAGCAGTTCGGTAAAAGGGACAGGGGGCCGTTGGGAGACCCAGTACTTC. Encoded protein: CASSSVKGTGGRWETQYF.

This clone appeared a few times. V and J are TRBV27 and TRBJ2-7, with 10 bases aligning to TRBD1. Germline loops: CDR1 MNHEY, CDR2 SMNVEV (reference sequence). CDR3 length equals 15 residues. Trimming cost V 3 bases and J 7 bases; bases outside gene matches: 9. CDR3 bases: TGTGCCAGCAGTTTTTCCGGGACAGGGGCTTGGGAGCAGTACTTC. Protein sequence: CASSFSGTGAWEQYF.

The CDR3, as DNA: TGTGCCAGCAGGGGAGGACGGTTGAACACTGAAGCTTTCTTT. Translated, it gives CASRGGRLNTEAFF. This rearrangement joins TRBV2 to TRBJ1-1; D unclear. Trimming left V 6 bases short and J 0 bases short, with 11 bases between. This CDR3 spans 14 amino acids. Germline assignment: CDR1 SNHLY and CDR2 FYNNEI.

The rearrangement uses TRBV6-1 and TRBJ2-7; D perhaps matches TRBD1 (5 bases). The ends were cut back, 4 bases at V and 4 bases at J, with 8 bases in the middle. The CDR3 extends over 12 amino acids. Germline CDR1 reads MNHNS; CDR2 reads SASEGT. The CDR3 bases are TGTGCCAGCAGTGCAACAGGTTACGAGCAGTACTTC. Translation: CASSATGYEQYF.

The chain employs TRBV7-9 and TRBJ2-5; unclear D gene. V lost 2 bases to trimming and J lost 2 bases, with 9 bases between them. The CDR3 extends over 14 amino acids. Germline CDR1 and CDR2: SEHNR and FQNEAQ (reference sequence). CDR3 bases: TGTGCCAGCAGCTTATTTATACAACAAGAGACCCAGTACTTC. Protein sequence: CASSLFIQQETQYF.

The CDR3 DNA reads TGTGCCAGCAGCTGGGGGGTCGGAGGGAAGACAGATACGCAGTATTTT. This encodes CASSWGVGGKTDTQYF. The rearrangement joins TRBV7-3 to TRBJ2-3, with D perhaps matching TRBD2 (6 bases). V was cut by 4 bases and J by 3 bases, with 17 bases left in between. CDR3 length: 16 amino acids. The germline gives CDR1 SGHTA, CDR2 FQGTGA.